The 10 T cell receptor beta chains below were found in one sample sequenced in a study of cytomegalovirus exposure and HLA in healthy donors. Sequencing was performed with immunoSEQ multiplex PCR; in TCRdb, only in-frame clones are kept and a portion is missing. The sample contains about 58,000 clones, more than 75% of which appear only once. The sample comprised PBMCs. Receptor source: a man between 18 and 35 years old in good health and CMV-seronegative.

V is TRBV19 and J is TRBJ2-5; D remains ambiguous. Germline CDR1 and CDR2: LNHDA and SQIVND (reference sequence). V was cut by 2 bases and J by 5 bases, with 15 bases left in between. The CDR3 totals 15 residues. This CDR3 is CASSIRSTPGETQYF. The CDR3 bases are TGTGCCAGTAGTATACGGTCTACCCCCGGGGAGACCCAGTACTTC.

This chain joins TRBV5-1 and TRBJ2-5; TRBD2 agrees at 9 bases. Per the germline V gene, CDR1 is SGHRS and CDR2 is YFSETQ. Trimming cost V 5 bases and J 2 bases; bases outside gene matches: 4. The CDR3 totals 14 residues. The CDR3 DNA is TGCGCCAGCAGGGAGGGACTAGCACAAGAGACCCAGTACTTC. It yields the protein CASREGLAQETQYF.

The chain links TRBV6-1 to TRBJ2-7; the match to TRBD2 covers 9 bases. Trimming cost V 6 bases and J 3 bases; bases outside gene matches: 9. Per germline, CDR1 MNHNS and CDR2 SASEGT. CDR3 size: 15 residues. The CDR3 DNA follows: TGTGCCAGCAGATCCGGGACAGCGGGGGGCTACGAGCAGTACTTC. Translated: CASRSGTAGGYEQYF.

This sequence joins TRBV6-1 and TRBJ2-2; no reliable D call. Trimming took off 3 bases at V and 3 bases at J, with 5 bases between the two ends. This CDR3 region has 13 residues. Per the germline V gene, CDR1 is MNHNS and CDR2 is SASEGT. The chain's CDR3 is CASSDSYTGELFF. CDR3 nucleotides: TGTGCCAGCAGTGACAGTTACACCGGGGAGCTGTTTTTT.

The chain uses TRBV28 and TRBJ2-3; D call uncertain. The V and J ends lost 3 bases and 2 bases respectively, with 12 bases between them. The germline gives CDR1 MDHEN, CDR2 SYDVKM. The CDR3 is made up of 15 amino acids. The CDR3 here is CASSLVTSVTDTQYF. The CDR3 nucleotides are TGTGCCAGCAGTTTGGTGACGAGCGTCACAGATACGCAGTATTTT.

The chain combines TRBV10-3 with TRBJ2-1; D not certain. The CDR3 extends over 12 amino acids. V was cut by 0 bases and J by 7 bases, with 4 bases left in between. The germline gives CDR1 ENHRY, CDR2 SYGVKD. The CDR3 sequence: CAISESGNEQFF. CDR3 DNA sequence: TGTGCCATCAGTGAGTCCGGGAATGAGCAGTTCTTC.

The J gene is TRBJ2-5, the V gene TRBV10-3; D uncertain. Germline V gives CDR1 ENHRY, CDR2 SYGVKD. The CDR3 runs to 13 residues. Deletions cut 0 bases from V and 4 bases from J, with 6 bases between. This CDR3 is CAISESERETQYF. The CDR3 DNA reads as TGTGCCATCAGTGAGTCGGAGAGAGAGACCCAGTACTTC.

This sequence joins TRBV19 and TRBJ2-3; 8 nucleotides match TRBD2. Trimming removed 3 bases from V and 2 bases from J; junction bases left unmatched: 7. The CDR3 is 16 residues long. Germline assignment: CDR1 LNHDA and CDR2 SQIVND (reference sequence). The CDR3 DNA reads as TGTGCCAGTAGTATCCTTAGCGGGACTAACACAGATACGCAGTATTTT. This sequence encodes CASSILSGTNTDTQYF.

The gene calls are TRBV27 and TRBJ2-1, with 10 bases fitting TRBD2. Trimming removed 8 bases from V and 5 bases from J; junction bases left unmatched: 9. Germline CDR1 MNHEY, CDR2 SMNVEV (reference sequence). The CDR3 is made up of 15 amino acids. The CDR3 bases are TGTGCCAGCTCTAGCGGGAGTAGGTCGGACAATGAGCAGTTCTTC. It specifies CASSSGSRSDNEQFF.

The genes are TRBV4-1 and TRBJ2-1; 9 bases are shared with TRBD1. The CDR3 length is 16 residues. With V trimmed by 4 bases and J by 5 bases, 9 bases remained unmatched. Germline CDR1 is MGHRA and CDR2 is YSYEKL. CDR3 sequence reads: CASSLLTGGVNNEQFF. The CDR3 region has the DNA TGCGCCAGCAGCCTATTAACAGGGGGCGTTAACAATGAGCAGTTCTTC.